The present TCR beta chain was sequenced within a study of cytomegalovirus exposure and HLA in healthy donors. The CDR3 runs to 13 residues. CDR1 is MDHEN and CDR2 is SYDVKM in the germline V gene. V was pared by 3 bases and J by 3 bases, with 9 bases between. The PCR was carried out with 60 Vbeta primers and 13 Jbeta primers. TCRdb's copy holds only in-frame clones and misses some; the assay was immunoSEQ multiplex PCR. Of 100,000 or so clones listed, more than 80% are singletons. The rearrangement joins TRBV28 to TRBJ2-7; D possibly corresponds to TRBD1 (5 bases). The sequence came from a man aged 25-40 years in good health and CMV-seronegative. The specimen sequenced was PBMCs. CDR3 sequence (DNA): TGTGCCAGCAGTTTTCAGGGAATCTACGAGCAGTACTTC. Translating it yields CASSFQGIYEQYF.